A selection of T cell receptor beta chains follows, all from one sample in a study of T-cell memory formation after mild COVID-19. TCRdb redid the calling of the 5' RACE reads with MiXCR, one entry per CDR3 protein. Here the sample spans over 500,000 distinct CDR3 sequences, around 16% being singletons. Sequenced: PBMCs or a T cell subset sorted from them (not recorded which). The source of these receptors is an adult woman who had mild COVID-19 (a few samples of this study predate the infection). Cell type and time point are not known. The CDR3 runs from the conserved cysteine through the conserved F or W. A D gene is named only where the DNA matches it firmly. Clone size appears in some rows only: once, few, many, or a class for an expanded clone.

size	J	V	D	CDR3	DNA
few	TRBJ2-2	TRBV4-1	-	CASSASWTDGELFF	TGCGCCAGCAGCGCCTCGTGGACCGACGGGGAGCTGTTTTTT
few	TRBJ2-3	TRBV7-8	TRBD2	CASSPRRLGGSTDTQYF	TGTGCCAGCAGCCCCCGTCGTCTGGGGGGGAGCACAGATACGCAGTATTTT
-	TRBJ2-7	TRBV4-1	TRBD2	CASSQAAGGFSEQYF	TGCGCCAGCAGCCAAGCAGCGGGGGGCTTCTCTGAGCAGTACTTC
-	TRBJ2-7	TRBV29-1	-	CSVGLPLTYEQYF	TGCAGCGTCGGCCTCCCCTTAACCTACGAGCAGTACTTC
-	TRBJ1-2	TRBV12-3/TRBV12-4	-	CASISQTNYGYTF	TGTGCCAGCATCAGCCAAACTAACTATGGCTACACCTTC
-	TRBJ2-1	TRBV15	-	CATSITGTHNEQFF	TGTGCCACCAGCATTACAGGGACCCACAATGAGCAGTTCTTC
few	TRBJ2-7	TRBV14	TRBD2	CASSSSGATYEQYF	TGTGCCAGCAGCTCTAGCGGGGCAACCTACGAGCAGTACTTC
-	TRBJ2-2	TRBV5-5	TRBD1	CASSPEVGTGDAGELFF	TGTGCCAGCAGCCCCGAGGTCGGGACAGGGGACGCCGGGGAGCTGTTTTTT
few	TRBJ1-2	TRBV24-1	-	CATSGNYGYTF	TGTGCCACCAGTGGGAACTATGGCTACACCTTC
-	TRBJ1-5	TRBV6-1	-	CASSDFDQPQHF	TGTGCCAGCAGTGATTTTGATCAGCCCCAGCATTTT
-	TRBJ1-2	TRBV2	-	CASNRAGVEYGYTF	TGTGCCAGCAATCGGGCCGGAGTGGAATATGGCTACACCTTC
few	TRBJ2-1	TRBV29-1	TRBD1	CSVVRVPDREWAHNEQFF	TGCAGCGTTGTAAGGGTTCCGGACAGGGAGTGGGCACACAATGAGCAGTTCTTC
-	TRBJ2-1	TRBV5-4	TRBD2	CASSPPSGRPYNEQFF	TGTGCCAGCAGTCCTCCTAGCGGGAGGCCCTACAATGAGCAGTTCTTC
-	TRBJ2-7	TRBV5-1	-	CASSLKQRAPDSYEQYF	TGCGCCAGCAGCCTAAAACAGCGGGCCCCAGACTCCTACGAGCAGTACTTC
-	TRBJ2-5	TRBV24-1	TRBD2	CATSDHRTSGTGTQYF	TGTGCCACCAGTGACCACCGGACTAGCGGGACTGGGACCCAGTACTTC
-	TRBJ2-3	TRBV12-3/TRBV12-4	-	CATERENTDTQYF	TGTGCCACGGAAAGGGAGAACACAGATACGCAGTATTTT
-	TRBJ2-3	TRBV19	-	CAASSIRQDTDTQYF	TGTGCCGCCAGTAGTATCAGACAGGACACAGATACGCAGTATTTT
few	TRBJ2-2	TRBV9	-	CASSERTVNTGELFF	TGTGCCAGCAGCGAAAGGACAGTGAACACCGGGGAGCTGTTTTTT
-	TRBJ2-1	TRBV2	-	CASSNLGGSYNEQFF	TGTGCCAGCAGTAACCTCGGGGGCTCCTACAATGAGCAGTTCTTC
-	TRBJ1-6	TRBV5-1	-	CASSLGTTQSNNSPLHF	TGCGCCAGCAGCTTAGGCACCACACAATCCAATAATTCACCCCTCCACTTT
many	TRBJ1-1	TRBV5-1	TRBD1	CASSLGTGNTEAFF	TGCGCCAGCAGCTTGGGGACAGGGAACACTGAAGCTTTCTTT
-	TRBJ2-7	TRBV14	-	CASSAPASGRACEQYF	TGTGCCAGCAGCGCCCCGGCGTCCGGGAGAGCGTGCGAGCAGTACTTC
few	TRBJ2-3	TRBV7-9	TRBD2	CASSLVSGLAGGRKDTDTQYF	TGTGCCAGCAGCTTAGTGTCGGGACTAGCGGGAGGTCGGAAAGACACAGATACGCAGTATTTT
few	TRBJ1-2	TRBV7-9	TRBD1	CASSPMDRGLYGYTF	TGTGCCAGCAGCCCAATGGACAGGGGCCTCTATGGCTACACCTTC
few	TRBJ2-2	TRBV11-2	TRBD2	CAQHAGGTGELFF	TGTGCGCAGCACGCGGGAGGCACCGGGGAGCTGTTTTTT
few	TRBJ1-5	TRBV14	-	CASSHPTSSNQPQHF	TGTGCCAGCAGCCACCCGACAAGTAGCAATCAGCCCCAGCATTTT
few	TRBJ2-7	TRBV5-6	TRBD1	CASSRGDRDTYEQYF	TGTGCCAGCAGCAGGGGGGACAGGGATACCTACGAGCAGTACTTC
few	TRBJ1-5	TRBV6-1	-	CASSLQDSNQPQHF	TGTGCCAGCAGTCTACAAGATAGCAATCAGCCCCAGCATTTT
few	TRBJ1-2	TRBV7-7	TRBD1	CASSLGVGGQGSGYTF	TGTGCCAGCAGCTTAGGGGTCGGGGGACAGGGTTCTGGCTACACCTTC
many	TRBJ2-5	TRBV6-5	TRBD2	CASSPGLAEETQYF	TGTGCCAGCAGCCCCGGACTAGCGGAAGAGACCCAGTACTTC
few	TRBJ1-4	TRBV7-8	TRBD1	CASSPDRGRNEKLFF	TGTGCCAGCAGCCCTGACAGGGGGCGTAATGAAAAACTGTTTTTT